A single sample gave rise to the 14 T cell receptor beta chains below, sequenced in a study of T-cell reconstitution after alpha-beta-depleted transplantation in children. Unique molecular identifiers were built into the TCRbeta library. TCRdb re-called the PCR reads through MiXCR, storing one row per CDR3 protein. The profile shows some 15,000 distinct CDR3 sequences, 4.5% to 6.5% of them singletons. Source: PBMCs, taken before TCRalphabeta/CD19-depleted stem cell transplant. These receptor sequences come from a boy between 10 and 17 years old with acute lymphoblastic leukemia, due to receive a stem cell transplant.

This clonotype has at least ten counts. V gene TRBV7-2 combines with J gene TRBJ2-2; TRBD2 matches 11 bases. CDR1 is SGHTA and CDR2 is FQGNSA in the germline V gene. Germline trimming cut 1 base from V and 6 bases from J; bases unmatched to any gene: 4. CDR3 length: 16 amino acids. In nucleotides, the CDR3 is TGTGCCAGCAGCTTAGGACTAGCGGGACGGGCCGGGGAGCTGTTTTTT. Amino acid sequence: CASSLGLAGRAGELFF.

This clonotype came up many times. The gene calls are TRBV6-5 and TRBJ1-6, with 9 nucleotides matching TRBD1. The CDR3 is 13 amino acids. The V gene's germline CDR1 is MNHEY and CDR2 SVGAGI. Trimming removed 6 bases from V and 7 bases from J; junction bases left unmatched: 1. Here the CDR3 reads CASRTGGNSPLHF. In nucleotides, the CDR3 is TGTGCCAGCAGGACAGGGGGGAATTCACCCCTCCACTTT.

By proportion, this clonotype is medium-sized. V is TRBV7-9 and J is TRBJ1-2, with no clear D. V shed 5 bases and J shed 5 bases, with 24 bases lying between them. There are 17 residues in the CDR3. Germline CDR1 is SEHNR and CDR2 is FQNEAQ (reference sequence). The CDR3 DNA sequence: TGTGCCAGCAGCCCCCAGGAAGTGCGATTCGGGTTATATGGCTACACCTTC. Amino acids: CASSPQEVRFGLYGYTF.

By share of the sample, this clonotype is medium-sized. The chain combines TRBV7-9 with TRBJ2-1; D is uncertain. There are 13 residues in the CDR3. The V end was cut by 8 bases, the J end by 1 base, with 9 bases between. Germline V gene lookup returns CDR1 SEHNR and CDR2 FQNEAQ (reference sequence). The CDR3: CASLLSSYNEQFF. CDR3 nucleotide sequence: TGTGCCAGCTTGCTAAGTTCCTACAATGAGCAGTTCTTC.

Many counts were recorded for this clonotype. The rearrangement links TRBV5-1 to TRBJ2-7; 8 nucleotides match TRBD1. Germline CDR1 is SGHRS and CDR2 is YFSETQ. CDR3 length: 16 residues. V lost 2 bases to trimming and J lost 2 bases; unmatched junction nucleotides: 9. CDR3: CASSFQHGTGTYEQYF. The DNA of the CDR3 is TGCGCCAGCAGCTTTCAACACGGGACAGGCACCTACGAGCAGTACTTC.

This clonotype was detected many times. This CDR3 is CSATRLLASNTEAFF. The CDR3 DNA reads as TGCAGTGCTACCCGATTGTTGGCGTCGAACACTGAAGCTTTCTTT. V gene TRBV20-1 combines with J gene TRBJ1-1; D is uncertain. Germline CDR1 is DFQATT and CDR2 is SNEGSKA (reference sequence). V gave up 4 bases and J gave up 1 base, with 16 bases separating them. There are 15 residues in the CDR3.

This chain connects TRBV20-1 to TRBJ2-7, with 7 bases that match TRBD1. The J segment lost 0 bases and the V segment lost 3 bases, leaving 23 bases of the junction unmatched. In germline, CDR1 is DFQATT, CDR2 SNEGSKA (reference sequence). The CDR3 has 20 amino acids. The CDR3 bases are TGCAGTGCTAGGGGCCATACGCCGGGACAGCCAAGTATTAGCTCCTACGAGCAGTACTTC. Amino acid sequence: CSARGHTPGQPSISSYEQYF.

A note on this clonotype: The junction and the germline gene differ at one end; a read error may be behind it. The V gene is TRBV3-1, the J gene TRBJ2-5, with a possible D match to TRBD2 (8 bases). Per germline, CDR1 LGHDT and CDR2 YNNKEL (reference sequence). The CDR3 totals 18 residues. CDR3 sequence: CACSNQGGLEGEQETQYF. The CDR3, as DNA: TGTGCCTGCAGCAACCAGGGGGGACTAGAAGGAGAGCAAGAGACCCAGTACTTC.

This clonotype was counted many times. J is TRBJ2-5 and V is TRBV15; no firm D call. CDR3 length equals 15 residues. Trimming shortened V by 2 bases and J by 5 bases, and 15 bases separated the two germline ends. CDR1 LNHNV and CDR2 YYDKDF come from the germline V gene (reference sequence). The CDR3 is CATSRQTSRVETQYF. For the CDR3, the DNA is TGTGCCACCAGCAGACAGACGTCCCGGGTGGAGACCCAGTACTTC.

This clonotype was observed many times. The genes are TRBV19 and TRBJ2-2; possibly TRBD2 for D (6 bases). The CDR3 is 16 amino acids. The V end lost 7 bases, the J end lost 3 bases, and 18 bases lay between the germline ends. In germline, CDR1 is LNHDA, CDR2 SQIVND (reference sequence). CDR3 coding DNA: TGTGCCAGTACCCCCCCCGATCAGCGGGACACCGGGGAGCTGTTTTTT. This codes for CASTPPDQRDTGELFF. Based on the CDR3 plus reference TRBV19 and TRBJ2-2, the full variable domain is DGGITQSPKYLFRKEGQNVTLSCEQNLNHDAMYWYRQDPGQGLRLIYYSQIVNDFQKGDIAEGYSVSREKKESFPLTVTSAQKNPTAFYLCASTPPDQRDTGELFFGEGSRLTVL.

Many counts were recorded for this clonotype. V gene TRBV20-1 combines with J gene TRBJ1-2, with no clear D. The length of the CDR3 is 12 residues. The germline gives CDR1 DFQATT, CDR2 SNEGSKA (reference sequence). Trimming took off 3 bases at V and 4 bases at J, with 9 bases between the two ends. The CDR3 DNA follows: TGCAGTGCTAGTTCCCATCCCTATGGCTACACCTTC. This sequence encodes CSASSHPYGYTF.

Ten or more counts support this clonotype. This chain uses TRBV6-5 with TRBJ1-6; D unresolved. The CDR3 sequence is 13 residues long. The germline gives CDR1 MNHEY, CDR2 SVGAGI. Trimming shortened V by 9 bases and J by 11 bases, and 17 bases separated the two germline ends. The CDR3 reads CASRFRLGAPLHF. The CDR3 DNA follows: TGTGCCAGTCGTTTCCGCCTCGGTGCACCCCTCCACTTT.

This clonotype has at least ten counts. The chain links TRBV4-2 to TRBJ2-7, with a weak D call TRBD2 (5 bases). V lost 3 bases and J 0 bases, leaving 15 bases between the germline ends. Per germline, CDR1 LGHNA and CDR2 YNFKEQ. The CDR3 is 16 residues long. Here the CDR3 reads CASSHFMGVSSYEQYF. Here the CDR3 DNA reads TGTGCCAGCAGCCATTTTATGGGAGTGAGCTCCTACGAGCAGTACTTC.

By sample fraction, this clonotype is medium-sized (0.01 to 0.1%). The chain combines TRBV20-1 with TRBJ2-1; D possibly matches TRBD1 or TRBD2 (7 bases each). Germline V CDR1 and CDR2: DFQATT, SNEGSKA (reference sequence). The V and J ends lost 0 bases and 0 bases respectively, with 21 bases between them. The CDR3 is made up of 19 amino acids. The DNA for the CDR3 is TGCAGTGCTAGAGATTTATGGGGGAGGGGGCAAAGCTCCTACAATGAGCAGTTCTTC. It codes for CSARDLWGRGQSSYNEQFF.